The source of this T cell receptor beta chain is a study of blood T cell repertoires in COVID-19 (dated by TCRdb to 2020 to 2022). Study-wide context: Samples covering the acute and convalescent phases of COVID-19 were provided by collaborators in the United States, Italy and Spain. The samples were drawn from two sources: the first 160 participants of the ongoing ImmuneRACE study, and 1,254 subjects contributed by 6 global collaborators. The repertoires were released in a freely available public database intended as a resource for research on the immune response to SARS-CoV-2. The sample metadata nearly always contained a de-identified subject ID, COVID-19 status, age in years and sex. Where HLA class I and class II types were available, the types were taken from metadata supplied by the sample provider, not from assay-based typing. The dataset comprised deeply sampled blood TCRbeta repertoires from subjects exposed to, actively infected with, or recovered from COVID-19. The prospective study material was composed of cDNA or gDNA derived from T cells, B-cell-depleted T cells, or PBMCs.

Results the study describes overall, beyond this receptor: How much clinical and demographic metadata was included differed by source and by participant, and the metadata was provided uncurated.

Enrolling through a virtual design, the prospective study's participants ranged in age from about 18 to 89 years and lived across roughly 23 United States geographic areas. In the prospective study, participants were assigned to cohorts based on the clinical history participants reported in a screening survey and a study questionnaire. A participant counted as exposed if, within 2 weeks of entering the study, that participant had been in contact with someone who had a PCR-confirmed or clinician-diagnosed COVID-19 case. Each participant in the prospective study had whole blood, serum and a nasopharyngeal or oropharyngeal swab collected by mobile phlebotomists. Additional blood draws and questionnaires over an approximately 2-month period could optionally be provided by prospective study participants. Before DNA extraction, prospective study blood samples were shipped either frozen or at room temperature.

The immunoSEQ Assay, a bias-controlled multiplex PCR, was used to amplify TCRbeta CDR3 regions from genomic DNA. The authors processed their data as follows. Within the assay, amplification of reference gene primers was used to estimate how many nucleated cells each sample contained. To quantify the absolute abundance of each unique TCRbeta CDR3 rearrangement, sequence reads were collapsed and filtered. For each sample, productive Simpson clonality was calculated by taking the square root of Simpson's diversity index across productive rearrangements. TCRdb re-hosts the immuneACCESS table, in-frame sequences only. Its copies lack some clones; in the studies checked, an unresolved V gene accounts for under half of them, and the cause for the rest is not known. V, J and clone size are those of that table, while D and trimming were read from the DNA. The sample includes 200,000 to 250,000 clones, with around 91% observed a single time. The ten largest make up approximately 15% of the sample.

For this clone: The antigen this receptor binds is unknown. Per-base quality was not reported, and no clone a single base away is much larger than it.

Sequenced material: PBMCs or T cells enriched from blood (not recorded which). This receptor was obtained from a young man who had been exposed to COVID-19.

The CDR3 region: CASSLETGPIGYGYTF. The bases read TGCGCCAGCAGCTTGGAGACAGGTCCCATTGGCTATGGCTACACCTTC. The rearranged segments are TRBV5-1 and TRBJ1-2, and perhaps TRBD1 as D gene, on 6 matching bases. Inclusive of the bounding cysteine and phenylalanine, the CDR3 is 16 residues long. Solely the CDR3 DNA is kept, with 48 bases framed from the first base. V loses 0 bases, J loses 4 bases, and the germline ends lie 16 bases apart. The germline V gene provides CDR1 SGHRS and CDR2 YFSETQ.